This T cell receptor beta chain was captured in a study of sequential checkpoint blockade in melanoma. The wider study: Randomization was 1:1 between first-line nivolumab→ipilimumab and ipilimumab→nivolumab.

The treatment here: randomized to nivolumab then ipilimumab (arm A) or the reverse (arm B). DNA-damaging chemotherapy had not been given to any patient beforehand. PBMC sorting kept live CD3+CD8+ cells without CD19 or CD56. The J segment lost 3 bases and the V segment lost 5 bases, leaving 7 bases of the junction unmatched. The length of the CDR3 is 15 residues. Germline V gene data show CDR1 as SNHLY and CDR2 as FYNNEI. The protocol was immunoSEQ multiplex PCR, while the TCRdb copy is restricted to in-frame clones and leaves out a portion. The top ten clones hold less than 20% of a sample with roughly 29,000 clones, approximately 83% of them seen once.

Sequencing was performed on CD8+ T cells sorted from blood (inferred from file names), taken from a patient given nivolumab and ipilimumab in sequence. The gene calls are TRBV2 and TRBJ2-1, with 7 bases aligning to TRBD2. The clonotype comes from a human donor with melanoma. The CDR3 bases are TGTGCCAGCAGTCAGCGGGGCACGGGCTACAATGAGCAGTTCTTC. It is translated as CASSQRGTGYNEQFF. The complete variable domain, with remaining parts taken from reference TRBV2 and TRBJ2-1, reads EPEVTQTPSHQVTQMGQEVILRCVPISNHLYFYWYRQILGQKVEFLVSFYNNEISEKSEIFDDQFSVERPDGSNFTLKIRSTKLEDSAMYFCASSQRGTGYNEQFFGPGTRLTVL.